The rows below give T cell receptor beta chains drawn from one sample of a study of blood T cell repertoires in COVID-19. TCRdb's table, derived via immunoSEQ multiplex PCR, lists solely in-frame clones and lacks some. This sample has 370,000 or so clones, with approximately 80% found just once. The specimen sequenced was peripheral blood. The receptors were gathered from a human donor with acute or convalescent COVID-19. The donor label of this sample is uncertain. Each CDR3 is given with its conserved first and last residue. The order of the fields is D gene, V gene, clone size, J gene, CDR3 protein, CDR3 DNA. D genes are given only for firm matches. Not every row has a clone size; where given, it reads once, few, many or a size class.

-	TRBV19	-	TRBJ1-5	CASRSGNQPQHF	TGTGCCAGTCGCTCGGGGAATCAGCCCCAGCATTTT
TRBD1	TRBV5-1	-	TRBJ2-5	CASSLGGQGKETQYF	TGCGCCAGCAGCTTGGGGGGACAGGGAAAAGAGACCCAGTACTTC
TRBD1	TRBV28	-	TRBJ2-3	CASRGQSSDTQYF	TGTGCCAGCAGGGGACAGTCTTCAGATACGCAGTATTTT
-	TRBV30	-	TRBJ1-2	CAWNLGLHYGYTF	TGTGCCTGGAATCTTGGACTGCACTATGGCTACACCTTC
TRBD1	TRBV28	few	TRBJ1-1	CASSLPAGGENKEAFF	TGTGCCAGCAGTTTACCCGCAGGGGGCGAGAACAAGGAAGCTTTCTTT
TRBD2	TRBV18	-	TRBJ2-1	CASSLGSSGSYNEQFF	TGTGCCAGCTCACTAGGATCCAGCGGGAGTTACAATGAGCAGTTCTTC
-	TRBV19	-	TRBJ1-2	CASSIYEAVGVVGYTF	TGTGCCAGTAGTATTTACGAGGCGGTCGGCGTGGTTGGCTACACCTTC
-	TRBV27	-	TRBJ1-2	CASSLNRDLYGYTF	TGTGCCAGCAGTTTAAACAGGGACCTGTATGGCTACACCTTC
-	TRBV30	-	TRBJ1-1	CAWSGPGSTEAFF	TGTGCCTGGAGTGGTCCGGGATCCACTGAAGCTTTCTTT
-	TRBV3-1/TRBV3-2	-	TRBJ2-2	CASSPRPTGQSTGELFF	TGTGCCAGCAGCCCACGCCCCACAGGACAGAGCACCGGGGAGCTGTTTTTT
-	TRBV2	few	TRBJ1-1	CASSEVRGTAEAFF	TGTGCCAGCAGTGAAGTACGGGGGACCGCTGAAGCTTTCTTT
TRBD1	TRBV6-5	-	TRBJ1-5	CASTTNRGNQPQHF	TGTGCCAGCACAACCAACAGGGGGAATCAGCCCCAGCATTTT
-	TRBV29-1	-	TRBJ1-1	CSVDGRGNGNTEAFF	TGCAGCGTTGACGGTAGGGGAAATGGGAACACTGAAGCTTTCTTT
TRBD1	TRBV3-1/TRBV3-2	-	TRBJ2-7	CASSRGTAQYF	TGTGCCAGCAGCCGGGGGACAGCGCAGTACTTC
TRBD1	TRBV5-4	-	TRBJ1-1	CASSFTAGTGNTEAFF	TGTGCCAGCAGCTTTACAGCCGGGACAGGGAACACTGAAGCTTTCTTT
-	TRBV2	-	TRBJ2-6	CASSLQGSGANVLTF	TGTGCCAGCAGTCTCCAGGGATCTGGGGCCAACGTCCTGACTTTC
-	TRBV6-1	few	TRBJ1-4	CASSVSPGGVDEKLFF	TGTGCCAGCAGTGTCTCCCCCGGCGGGGTTGATGAAAAACTGTTTTTT
-	TRBV3-1/TRBV3-2	-	TRBJ1-5	CASSQDRRTNQPQHF	TGTGCCAGCAGCCAAGACCGCCGGACTAATCAGCCCCAGCATTTT
-	TRBV6-5	-	TRBJ1-3	CASSLFSGNTIYF	TGTGCCAGCAGCCTGTTCTCTGGAAACACCATATATTTT
TRBD1	TRBV5-1	once	TRBJ2-3	CASSSRQGRTDTQYF	TGCGCCAGCAGCTCTAGACAGGGCCGCACAGATACGCAGTATTTT
-	TRBV28	-	TRBJ1-5	CASRSRVNQPQHF	TGTGCCAGCAGGTCCAGGGTTAATCAGCCCCAGCATTTT
TRBD2	TRBV6-5	-	TRBJ2-7	CASSLGRGSYEQYF	TGTGCCAGCAGTTTGGGGCGGGGGTCCTACGAGCAGTACTTC
-	TRBV11-2	-	TRBJ2-7	CASRLNHEQYF	TGTGCCAGCAGACTTAACCACGAGCAGTACTTC
-	TRBV4-1	-	TRBJ2-6	CASSQAAWAGANVLTF	TGCGCCAGCAGCCAGGCCGCATGGGCCGGGGCCAACGTCCTGACTTTC
-	TRBV5-1	-	TRBJ2-5	CASSLGRAGETQYF	TGCGCCAGCAGCTTGGGCAGGGCAGGGGAGACCCAGTACTTC
-	TRBV2	-	TRBJ1-4	CASSEVRGVGEKLFF	TGTGCCAGCAGTGAAGTACGTGGAGTCGGGGAAAAACTGTTTTTT
-	TRBV18	-	TRBJ2-2	CASSPSGAIGELFF	TGTGCCAGCTCACCATCAGGGGCAATCGGGGAGCTGTTTTTT
-	TRBV4-2	-	TRBJ2-3	CASSLRAFGVPDTQYF	TGTGCCAGCAGCCTCCGGGCCTTCGGGGTACCAGATACGCAGTATTTT
TRBD2	TRBV25-1	-	TRBJ2-1	CASRESGRRYNEQFF	TGTGCCAGCAGGGAGAGCGGGAGGCGCTACAATGAGCAGTTCTTC
-	TRBV10-3	-	TRBJ2-7	CASGRLDHEQYF	TGTGCCAGTGGGAGGTTGGACCACGAGCAGTACTTC
TRBD2	TRBV7-6	-	TRBJ2-3	CASSPVPAGGPDTQYF	TGTGCCAGCAGCCCGGTGCCCGCGGGGGGGCCAGATACGCAGTATTTT
TRBD1	TRBV9	once	TRBJ1-4	CASSGGTENEKLFF	TGTGCCAGCAGCGGCGGGACAGAGAATGAAAAACTGTTTTTT
-	TRBV14	-	TRBJ1-6	CASSQHAPDRGSYNSPLHF	TGTGCCAGCAGCCAACACGCGCCTGACAGAGGCTCCTATAATTCACCCCTCCACTTT
TRBD1	TRBV6-5	-	TRBJ1-6	CASSQDVADRENLHF	TGTGCCAGCAGCCAAGACGTTGCGGACAGGGAGAACCTCCACTTT
-	TRBV28	-	TRBJ1-1	CASNLPLGGRDTEAFF	TGTGCCAGCAACCTACCCTTAGGAGGACGGGACACTGAAGCTTTCTTT
TRBD1	TRBV5-1	-	TRBJ1-2	CASSFIQGVADGYTF	TGCGCCAGCAGCTTCATACAGGGGGTTGCGGATGGCTACACCTTC
-	TRBV7-9	-	TRBJ2-3	CASSPKTTTDTQYF	TGTGCCAGCAGCCCCAAGACTACCACAGATACGCAGTATTTT
-	TRBV7-9	-	TRBJ1-1	CASSRGIRNTEAFF	TGTGCCAGCAGCCGAGGGATTCGGAACACTGAAGCTTTCTTT
-	TRBV28	-	TRBJ1-5	CASSDFQGFQPQHF	TGTGCCAGCAGTGATTTCCAGGGGTTTCAGCCCCAGCATTTT
TRBD2	TRBV6-5	-	TRBJ2-7	CASKRQAGGRYEQYF	TGTGCCAGCAAGCGCCAAGCGGGGGGACGCTACGAGCAGTACTTC
-	TRBV5-5	-	TRBJ1-1	CASSSLVGVRNTEAFF	TGTGCCAGCAGCAGCCTTGTTGGAGTGAGGAACACTGAAGCTTTCTTT
TRBD2	TRBV30	-	TRBJ2-7	CAWSVWTSGAYEQYF	TGTGCCTGGAGTGTATGGACTAGCGGAGCCTACGAGCAGTACTTC
-	TRBV2	-	TRBJ2-7	CASEVANEQYF	TGTGCCAGCGAGGTAGCGAACGAGCAGTACTTC
-	TRBV7-9	-	TRBJ1-2	CASSLGWTANYGYTF	TGTGCCAGCAGCTTAGGGTGGACAGCTAACTATGGCTACACCTTC
TRBD1	TRBV7-9	-	TRBJ1-1	CASSTLGQGRTEAFF	TGTGCCAGCAGCACCCTGGGACAGGGACGTACTGAAGCTTTCTTT
-	TRBV6-5	-	TRBJ2-7	CASSYHRAYEQYF	TGTGCCAGCAGTTACCATCGAGCCTACGAGCAGTACTTC
TRBD1	TRBV30	-	TRBJ1-6	CAWRGRRGPRNSPLHF	TGTGCCTGGAGGGGGAGGAGGGGGCCAAGGAATTCACCCCTCCACTTT
TRBD2	TRBV6-6	-	TRBJ2-1	CASSPAGGRHNEQFF	TGTGCCAGCAGTCCAGCGGGGGGGCGCCACAATGAGCAGTTCTTC
-	TRBV3-1/TRBV3-2	-	TRBJ2-2	CASSQHGISGELFF	TGTGCCAGCAGCCAACACGGGATTTCCGGGGAGCTGTTTTTT
TRBD2	TRBV6-5	-	TRBJ2-3	CASSHGLAGGDTQYF	TGTGCCAGCAGCCATGGACTAGCGGGAGGAGATACGCAGTATTTT